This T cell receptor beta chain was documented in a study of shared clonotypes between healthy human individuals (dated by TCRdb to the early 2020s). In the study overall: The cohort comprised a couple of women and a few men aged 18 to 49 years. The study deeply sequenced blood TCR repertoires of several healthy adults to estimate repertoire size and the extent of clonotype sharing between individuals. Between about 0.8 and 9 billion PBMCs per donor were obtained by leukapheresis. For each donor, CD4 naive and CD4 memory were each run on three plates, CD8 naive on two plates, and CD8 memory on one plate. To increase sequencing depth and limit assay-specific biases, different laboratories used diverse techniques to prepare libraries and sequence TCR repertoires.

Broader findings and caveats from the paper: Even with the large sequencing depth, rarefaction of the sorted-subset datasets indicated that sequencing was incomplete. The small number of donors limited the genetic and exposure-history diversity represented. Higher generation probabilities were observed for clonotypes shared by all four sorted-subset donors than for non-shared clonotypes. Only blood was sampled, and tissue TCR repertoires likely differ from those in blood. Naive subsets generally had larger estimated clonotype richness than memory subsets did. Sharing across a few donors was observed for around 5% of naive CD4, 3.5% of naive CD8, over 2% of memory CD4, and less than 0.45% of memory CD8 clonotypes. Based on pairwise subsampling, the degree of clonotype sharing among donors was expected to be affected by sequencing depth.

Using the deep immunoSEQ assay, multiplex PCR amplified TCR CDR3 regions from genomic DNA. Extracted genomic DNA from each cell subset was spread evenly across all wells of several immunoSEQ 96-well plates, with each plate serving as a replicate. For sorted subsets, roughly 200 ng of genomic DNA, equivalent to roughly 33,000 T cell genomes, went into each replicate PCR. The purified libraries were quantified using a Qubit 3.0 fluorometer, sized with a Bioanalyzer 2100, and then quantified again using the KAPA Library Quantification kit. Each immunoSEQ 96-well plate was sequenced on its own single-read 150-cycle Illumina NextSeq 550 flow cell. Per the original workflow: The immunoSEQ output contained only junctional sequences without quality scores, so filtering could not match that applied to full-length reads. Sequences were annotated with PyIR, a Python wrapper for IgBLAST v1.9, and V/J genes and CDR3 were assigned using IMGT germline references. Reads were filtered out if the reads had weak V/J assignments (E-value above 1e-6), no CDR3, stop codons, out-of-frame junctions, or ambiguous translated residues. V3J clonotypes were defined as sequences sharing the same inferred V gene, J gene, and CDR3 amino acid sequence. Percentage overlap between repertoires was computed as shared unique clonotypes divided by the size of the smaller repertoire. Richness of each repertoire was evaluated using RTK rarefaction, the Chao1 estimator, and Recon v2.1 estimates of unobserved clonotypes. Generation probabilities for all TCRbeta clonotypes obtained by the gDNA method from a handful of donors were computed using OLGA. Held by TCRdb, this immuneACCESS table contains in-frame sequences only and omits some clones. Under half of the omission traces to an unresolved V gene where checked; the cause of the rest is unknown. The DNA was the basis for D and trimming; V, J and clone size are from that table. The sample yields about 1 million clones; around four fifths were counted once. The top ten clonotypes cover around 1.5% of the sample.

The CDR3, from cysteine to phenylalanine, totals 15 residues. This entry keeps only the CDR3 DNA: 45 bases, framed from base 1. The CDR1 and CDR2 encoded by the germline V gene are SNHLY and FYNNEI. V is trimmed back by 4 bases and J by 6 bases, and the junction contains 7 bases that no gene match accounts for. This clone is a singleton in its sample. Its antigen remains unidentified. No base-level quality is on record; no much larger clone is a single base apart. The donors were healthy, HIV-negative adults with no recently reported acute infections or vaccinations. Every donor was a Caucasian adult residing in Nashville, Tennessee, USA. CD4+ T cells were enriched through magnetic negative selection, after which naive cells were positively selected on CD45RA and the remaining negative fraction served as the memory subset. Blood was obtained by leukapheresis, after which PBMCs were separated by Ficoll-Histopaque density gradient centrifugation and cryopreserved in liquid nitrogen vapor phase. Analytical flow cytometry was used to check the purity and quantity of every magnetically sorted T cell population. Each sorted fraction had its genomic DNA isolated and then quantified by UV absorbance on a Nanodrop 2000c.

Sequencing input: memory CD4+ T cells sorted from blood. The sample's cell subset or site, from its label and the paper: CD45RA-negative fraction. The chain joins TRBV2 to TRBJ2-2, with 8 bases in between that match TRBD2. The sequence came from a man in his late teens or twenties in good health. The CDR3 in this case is CASSGSGSVAGELFF. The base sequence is TGTGCCAGCAGTGGCAGCGGGAGCGTCGCCGGGGAGCTGTTTTTT.